The T cell receptor (beta chain) described here comes from a study of PD-1 blockade in classical Hodgkin lymphoma. Study-wide background: The nivolumab dose that patients received was 3 mg/kg, given intravenously every 2 weeks. General study results and limits: In newly diagnosed patients, baseline TCR diversity was reportedly below that of healthy donors. Those patients who began receiving nivolumab less than 1 year after ASCT had lower diversity, and they were excluded. Complete responders' baseline diversity resembled that of newly diagnosed patients.

Regarding time point: cycle 4 day 1 (C4D1), after about 6 weeks of nivolumab. Each and every patient relapsed after autologous stem cell transplantation, and patients got differing brentuximab vedotin exposure. This clone was picked up one time. What it binds is unknown. Libraries were prepared by immunoSEQ multiplex PCR; TCRdb keeps only in-frame clonotypes and omits some of them. The data contain over 50,000 clones, roughly 85% of them singletons. The CDR3 covers 15 residues. Deletions cut 6 bases from V and 4 bases from J, with 16 bases between. Germline V gene lookup returns CDR1 MNHEY and CDR2 SVGAGI.

This sample comprised peripheral blood mononuclear cells (PBMCs), obtained before the fourth cycle of nivolumab. The chain has TRBV6-5 and TRBJ1-5; D perhaps matches TRBD1 (6 bases). This TCR derives from a human donor with classical Hodgkin lymphoma. The CDR3 here is CASRQQGEINQPQHF. CDR3 sequence (DNA): TGTGCCAGCAGACAACAGGGCGAAATAAATCAGCCCCAGCATTTT.